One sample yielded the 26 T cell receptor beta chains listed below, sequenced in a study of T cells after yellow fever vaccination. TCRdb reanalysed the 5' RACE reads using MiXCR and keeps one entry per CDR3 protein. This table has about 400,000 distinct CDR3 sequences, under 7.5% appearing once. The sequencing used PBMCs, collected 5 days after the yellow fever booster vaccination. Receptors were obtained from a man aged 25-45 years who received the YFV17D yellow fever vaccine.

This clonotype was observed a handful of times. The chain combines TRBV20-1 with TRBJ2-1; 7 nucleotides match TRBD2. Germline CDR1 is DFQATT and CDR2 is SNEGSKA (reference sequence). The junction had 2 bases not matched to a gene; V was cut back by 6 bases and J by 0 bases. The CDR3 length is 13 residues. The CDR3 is CSAQRGSYNEQFF. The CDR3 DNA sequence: TGCAGTGCCCAGCGGGGCTCCTACAATGAGCAGTTCTTC.

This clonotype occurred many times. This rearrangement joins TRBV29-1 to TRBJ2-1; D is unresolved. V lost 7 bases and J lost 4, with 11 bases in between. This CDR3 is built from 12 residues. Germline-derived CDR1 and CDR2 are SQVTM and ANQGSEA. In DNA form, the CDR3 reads TGCAGCGGACTCAGAAGATACAATGAGCAGTTCTTC. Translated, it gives CSGLRRYNEQFF.

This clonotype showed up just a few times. The CDR3 protein is CATSDLPRTNNNYEQYF. As DNA, the CDR3 is TGTGCCACCAGTGATTTGCCTCGGACTAACAACAACTACGAGCAGTACTTC. The V gene is TRBV24-1, the J gene TRBJ2-7; tentatively, D is TRBD2 (6 bases). This CDR3 is 17 amino acids long. Trimming removed 0 bases at V and 3 bases at J, with 17 bases between. Germline assignment: CDR1 KGHDR and CDR2 SFDVKD.

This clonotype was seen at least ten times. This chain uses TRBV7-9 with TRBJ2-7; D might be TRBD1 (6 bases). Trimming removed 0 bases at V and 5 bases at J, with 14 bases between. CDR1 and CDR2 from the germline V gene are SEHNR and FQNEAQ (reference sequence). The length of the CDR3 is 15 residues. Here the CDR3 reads CASSLALPGQDEQYF. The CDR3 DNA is TGTGCCAGCAGCTTAGCACTCCCGGGACAAGACGAGCAGTACTTC.

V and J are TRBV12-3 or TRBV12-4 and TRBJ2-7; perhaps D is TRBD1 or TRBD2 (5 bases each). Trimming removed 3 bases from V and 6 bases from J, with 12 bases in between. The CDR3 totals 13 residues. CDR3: CASSLEVGAEQYF. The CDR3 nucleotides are TGTGCCAGCAGTTTGGAGGTAGGGGCCGAGCAGTACTTC.

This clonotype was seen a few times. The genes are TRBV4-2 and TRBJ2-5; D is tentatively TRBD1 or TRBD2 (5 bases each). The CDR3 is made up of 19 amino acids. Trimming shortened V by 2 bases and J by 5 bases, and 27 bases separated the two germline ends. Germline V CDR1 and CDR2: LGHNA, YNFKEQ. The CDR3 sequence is CASSQLLGGVGVREETQYF. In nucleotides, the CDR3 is TGTGCCAGCAGCCAACTCCTTGGAGGTGTAGGGGTAAGGGAGGAGACCCAGTACTTC.

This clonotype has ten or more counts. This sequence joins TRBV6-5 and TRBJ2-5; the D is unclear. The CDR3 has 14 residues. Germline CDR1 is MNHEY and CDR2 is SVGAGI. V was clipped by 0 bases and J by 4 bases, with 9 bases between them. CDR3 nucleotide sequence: TGTGCCAGCAGTTACTCCTTAAATCTAGAGACCCAGTACTTC. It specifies CASSYSLNLETQYF.

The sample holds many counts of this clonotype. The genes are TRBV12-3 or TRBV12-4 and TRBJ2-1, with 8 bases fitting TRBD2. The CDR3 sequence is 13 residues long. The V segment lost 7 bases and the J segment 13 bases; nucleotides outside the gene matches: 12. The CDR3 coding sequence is TGTGCCAGCAAAGGGGGACTAGGGGTCGTACAGTTCTTC. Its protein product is CASKGGLGVVQFF.

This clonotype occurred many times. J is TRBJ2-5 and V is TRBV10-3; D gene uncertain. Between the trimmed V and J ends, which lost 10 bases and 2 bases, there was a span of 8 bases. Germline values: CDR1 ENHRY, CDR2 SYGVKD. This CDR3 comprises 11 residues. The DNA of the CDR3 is TGTGCCACGGCCCTACAAGAGACCCAGTACTTC. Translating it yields CATALQETQYF.

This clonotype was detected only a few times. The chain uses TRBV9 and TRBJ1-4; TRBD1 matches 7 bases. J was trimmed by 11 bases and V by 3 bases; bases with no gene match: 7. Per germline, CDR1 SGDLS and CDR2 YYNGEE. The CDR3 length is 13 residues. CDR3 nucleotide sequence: TGTGCCAGCAGCGATACAGGGGTAGGGAAACTGTTTTTT. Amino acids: CASSDTGVGKLFF.

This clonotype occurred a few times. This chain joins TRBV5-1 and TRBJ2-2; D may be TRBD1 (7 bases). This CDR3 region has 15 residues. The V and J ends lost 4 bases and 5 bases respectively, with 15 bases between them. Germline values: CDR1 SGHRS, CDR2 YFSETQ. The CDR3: CASSPGDRDTGELFF. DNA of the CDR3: TGCGCCAGCAGCCCGGGGGACAGAGATACCGGGGAGCTGTTTTTT.

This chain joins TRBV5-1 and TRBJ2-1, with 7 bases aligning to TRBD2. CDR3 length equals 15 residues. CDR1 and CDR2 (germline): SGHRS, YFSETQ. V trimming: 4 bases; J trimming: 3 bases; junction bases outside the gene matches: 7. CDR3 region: CASSPYLADYNEQFF. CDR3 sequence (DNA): TGCGCCAGCAGCCCGTACCTAGCGGACTACAATGAGCAGTTCTTC.

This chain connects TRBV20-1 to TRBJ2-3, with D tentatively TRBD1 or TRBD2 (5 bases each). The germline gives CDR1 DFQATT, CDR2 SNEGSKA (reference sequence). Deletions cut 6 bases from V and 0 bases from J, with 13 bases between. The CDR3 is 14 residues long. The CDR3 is CSAERGESTDTQYF. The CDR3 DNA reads TGCAGTGCCGAAAGAGGGGAGAGCACAGATACGCAGTATTTT.

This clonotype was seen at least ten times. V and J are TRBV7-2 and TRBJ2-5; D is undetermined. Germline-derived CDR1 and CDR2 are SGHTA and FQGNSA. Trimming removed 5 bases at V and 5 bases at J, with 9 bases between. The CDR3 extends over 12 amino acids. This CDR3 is CASSRVVETQYF. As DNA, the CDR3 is TGTGCCAGCAGCCGGGTAGTGGAGACCCAGTACTTC.

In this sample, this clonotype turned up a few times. Here the CDR3 reads CASSPTGTTQETQYF. In nucleotides, the CDR3 is TGTGCCAGCAGTCCAACCGGGACGACACAAGAGACCCAGTACTTC. The chain is built from TRBV12-3 or TRBV12-4 and TRBJ2-5, with D perhaps given as TRBD1 or TRBD2 (5 bases each). The CDR3 has 15 residues. V lost 5 bases and J lost 2, with 15 bases in between.

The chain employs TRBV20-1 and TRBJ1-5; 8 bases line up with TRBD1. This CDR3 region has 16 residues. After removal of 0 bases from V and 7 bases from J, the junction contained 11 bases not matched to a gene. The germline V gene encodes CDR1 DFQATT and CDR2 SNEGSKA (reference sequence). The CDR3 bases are TGCAGTGCTAGAGATCAAGGACAGGGAACGGGGCAGCCCCAGCATTTT. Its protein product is CSARDQGQGTGQPQHF.

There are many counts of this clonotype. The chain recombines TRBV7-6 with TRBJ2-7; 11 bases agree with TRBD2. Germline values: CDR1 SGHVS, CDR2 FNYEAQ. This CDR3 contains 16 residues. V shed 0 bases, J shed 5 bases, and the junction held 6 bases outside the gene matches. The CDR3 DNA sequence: TGTGCCAGCAGCTTAGCGACTAGCGGGATTGGCAACGAGCAGTACTTC. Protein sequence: CASSLATSGIGNEQYF.

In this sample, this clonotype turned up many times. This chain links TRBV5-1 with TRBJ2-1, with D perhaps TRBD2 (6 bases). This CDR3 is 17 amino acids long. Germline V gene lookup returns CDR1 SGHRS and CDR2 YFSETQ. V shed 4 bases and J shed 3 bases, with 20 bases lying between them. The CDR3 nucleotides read TGCGCCAGCAGCATAGCCCCCCGGGACTTTGACTACAATGAGCAGTTCTTC. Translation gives CASSIAPRDFDYNEQFF.

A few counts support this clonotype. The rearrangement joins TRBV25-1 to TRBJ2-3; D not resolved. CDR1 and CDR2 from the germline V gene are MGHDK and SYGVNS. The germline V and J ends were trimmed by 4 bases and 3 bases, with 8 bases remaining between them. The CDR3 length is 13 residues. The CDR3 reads CASSGADTDTQYF. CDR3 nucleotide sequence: TGTGCCAGCAGTGGGGCCGATACAGATACGCAGTATTTT.

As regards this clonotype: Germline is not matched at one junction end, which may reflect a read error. The CDR3 loop reads CGSSPLGGQGPTITF. CDR3 nucleotides: TGTGGCAGCAGCCCCCTGGGTGGACAGGGACCAACTATAACCTTC. The genes are TRBV7-9 and TRBJ1-2; 8 nucleotides line up with TRBD1. This CDR3 has 15 amino acids. Germline V gives CDR1 SEHNR, CDR2 FQNEAQ (reference sequence).

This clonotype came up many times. CDR3 loop: CASSPPGGYEQYF. The CDR3 DNA sequence: TGTGCCAGCAGCCCCCCCGGGGGCTACGAGCAGTACTTC. The chain recombines TRBV18 with TRBJ2-7; D is perhaps TRBD2 (6 bases). The CDR3 is made up of 13 amino acids. CDR1 KGHSH and CDR2 LQKENI come from the germline V gene. Trimming stripped 8 bases from V and 3 bases from J, with 14 bases between.

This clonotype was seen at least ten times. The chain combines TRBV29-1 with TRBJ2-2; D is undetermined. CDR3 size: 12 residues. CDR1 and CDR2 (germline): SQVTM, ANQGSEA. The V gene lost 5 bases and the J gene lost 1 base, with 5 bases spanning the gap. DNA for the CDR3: TGCAGCGTTAGATGGAACACCGGGGAGCTGTTTTTT. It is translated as CSVRWNTGELFF.

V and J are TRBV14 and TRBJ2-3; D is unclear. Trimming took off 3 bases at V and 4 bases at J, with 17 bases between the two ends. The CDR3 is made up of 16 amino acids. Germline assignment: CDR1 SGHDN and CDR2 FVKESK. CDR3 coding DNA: TGTGCCAGCAGCCACCTCCGAGGACGAGCCCCAGATACGCAGTATTTT. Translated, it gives CASSHLRGRAPDTQYF.

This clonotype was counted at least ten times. The CDR3 coding sequence is TGCGCCAGCAATGCAGCGAGCTCCTATAATTCACCCCTCCACTTT. Protein product: CASNAASSYNSPLHF. The chain couples TRBV5-1 to TRBJ1-6; no reliable D call. V was shortened by 6 bases and J by 0 bases, with 10 bases between the two germline ends. Germline CDR1 is SGHRS and CDR2 is YFSETQ. There are 15 residues in the CDR3.

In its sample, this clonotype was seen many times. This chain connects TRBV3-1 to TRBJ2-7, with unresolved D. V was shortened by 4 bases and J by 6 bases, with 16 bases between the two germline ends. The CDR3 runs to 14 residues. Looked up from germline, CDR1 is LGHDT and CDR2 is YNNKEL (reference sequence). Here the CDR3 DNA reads TGTGCCAGCAGCCCAAAAGGGTCGAAGGGCGAGCAGTACTTC. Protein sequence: CASSPKGSKGEQYF.

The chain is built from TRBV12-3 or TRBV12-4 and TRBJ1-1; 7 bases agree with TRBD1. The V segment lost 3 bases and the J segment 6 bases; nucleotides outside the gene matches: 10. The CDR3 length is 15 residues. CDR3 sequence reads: CASSLGVVGGAEAFF. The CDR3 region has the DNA TGTGCCAGCAGTTTGGGGGTAGTAGGGGGCGCTGAAGCTTTCTTT.